This T cell receptor beta chain is drawn from a study of T cells in narcolepsy. Study summary: Patients with NT1 or NT2 and healthy control donors were enrolled.

Study observations and caveats: Autoreactive HCRT-specific and TRIB2-specific clonotypes were marked in same-patient CSF-versus-blood CD4+ comparisons. Blood of same and different patients, but not healthy controls, reportedly held recurring autoreactive clonotypes.

Of note for this clone: Its target is not known.

The CDR3 covers 13 residues. CDR1 is SGHDT, CDR2 YYEEEE, per germline. The V gene end was trimmed by 5 bases and the J gene end by 6 bases; junction bases not matched to a gene: 6. Sequencing was performed with immunoSEQ multiplex PCR; in TCRdb, only in-frame clones are kept and a portion is missing. Of 30,000 to 40,000 clones in the sample, 87% were seen once. The source of this sequence is a human donor with narcolepsy. The rearrangement joins TRBV5-6 to TRBJ1-2, with TRBD1 identical over 8 bases. Sequenced material: CD45RA- memory CD4+ T cells from PBMCs. The CDR3 reads CASRFGTGHGYTF. The CDR3, as DNA: TGTGCCAGCAGGTTTGGGACAGGCCATGGCTACACCTTC.